These T cell receptor beta chains were read from a single sample in a study of T cell changes during pregnancy in multiple sclerosis. Method: immunoSEQ multiplex PCR; TCRdb's copy keeps in-frame clones and lacks some. The sample lists about 57,000 clones; roughly nine tenths were seen once. The input for sequencing was CD4+ T cells from peripheral blood mononuclear cells, taken in the third trimester of pregnancy. These receptors were collected from a female donor with multiple sclerosis, enrolled in a pregnancy study. Both conserved end residues are part of each CDR3. Each record gives: V gene, clone size, J gene, D gene, CDR3 protein, CDR3 DNA. D genes are given only for firm matches. Expanded clones get a size class; other rows say once, few or many, or leave the size out.

v_gene: TRBV25-1
abundance: .
j_gene: TRBJ2-2
d_gene: .
CDR3aa: CASSGRPRTDTGELFF
CDR3nt: TGTGCCAGCAGTGGCCGGCCTCGGACAGACACCGGGGAGCTGTTTTTT

v_gene: TRBV6-1
abundance: .
j_gene: TRBJ1-4
d_gene: .
CDR3aa: CASSEVYGGDAGEKLFF
CDR3nt: TGTGCCAGCAGTGAAGTCTATGGAGGCGATGCAGGAGAAAAACTGTTTTTT

v_gene: TRBV30
abundance: .
j_gene: TRBJ2-7
d_gene: TRBD1
CDR3aa: CAWSIFRDRGIEQYF
CDR3nt: TGTGCCTGGAGTATCTTTCGGGACAGGGGAATTGAGCAGTACTTC

v_gene: TRBV7-9
abundance: .
j_gene: TRBJ1-3
d_gene: TRBD1
CDR3aa: CASSPGTGRNTIYF
CDR3nt: TGTGCCAGCAGCCCTGGGACAGGGAGGAACACCATATATTTT

v_gene: TRBV2
abundance: .
j_gene: TRBJ1-3
d_gene: TRBD1
CDR3aa: CASRARDRESGNTIYF
CDR3nt: TGTGCCAGCAGGGCCCGGGACAGGGAATCTGGAAACACCATATATTTT

v_gene: TRBV7-9
abundance: once
j_gene: TRBJ2-1
d_gene: .
CDR3aa: CASSPHVLNEQFF
CDR3nt: TGTGCCAGCAGCCCTCACGTACTCAATGAGCAGTTCTTC

v_gene: TRBV2
abundance: .
j_gene: TRBJ2-5
d_gene: .
CDR3aa: CASKVHRKETQYF
CDR3nt: TGTGCCAGCAAGGTACACAGAAAAGAGACCCAGTACTTC

v_gene: TRBV7-2
abundance: .
j_gene: TRBJ2-7
d_gene: TRBD1
CDR3aa: CASSQDRGKIYEQYF
CDR3nt: TGTGCCAGCAGCCAGGACAGGGGCAAAATCTACGAGCAGTACTTC

v_gene: TRBV18
abundance: .
j_gene: TRBJ2-2
d_gene: TRBD1
CDR3aa: CASSSRQGETGELFF
CDR3nt: TGTGCCAGCTCAAGCCGACAGGGGGAGACCGGGGAGCTGTTTTTT

v_gene: TRBV7-9
abundance: .
j_gene: TRBJ2-3
d_gene: .
CDR3aa: CASSLGAVTDTQYF
CDR3nt: TGTGCCAGCAGCTTAGGGGCAGTCACAGATACGCAGTATTTT

v_gene: TRBV4-2
abundance: .
j_gene: TRBJ2-5
d_gene: .
CDR3aa: CASSPQNAQETQYF
CDR3nt: TGTGCCAGCAGCCCTCAGAATGCCCAAGAGACCCAGTACTTC

v_gene: TRBV30
abundance: .
j_gene: TRBJ1-3
d_gene: .
CDR3aa: CAWSGGMGLRGNTIYF
CDR3nt: TGTGCCTGGAGTGGTGGAATGGGGCTAAGGGGAAACACCATATATTTT

v_gene: TRBV4-2
abundance: .
j_gene: TRBJ1-2
d_gene: TRBD1
CDR3aa: CASSPDRGANYGYTF
CDR3nt: TGTGCCAGCAGCCCAGACAGGGGCGCTAACTATGGCTACACCTTC

v_gene: TRBV7-2
abundance: .
j_gene: TRBJ2-7
d_gene: .
CDR3aa: CASSAFREQYF
CDR3nt: TGTGCCAGCAGCGCCTTCAGAGAGCAGTACTTC

v_gene: TRBV5-1
abundance: .
j_gene: TRBJ1-1
d_gene: TRBD1
CDR3aa: CASSHPDRKNTEAFF
CDR3nt: TGCGCCAGCAGCCATCCGGACAGGAAGAACACTGAAGCTTTCTTT

v_gene: TRBV5-1
abundance: .
j_gene: TRBJ1-1
d_gene: .
CDR3aa: CASSPTGNTEAFF
CDR3nt: TGCGCCAGCAGCCCCACAGGGAATACTGAAGCTTTCTTT

v_gene: TRBV5-1
abundance: .
j_gene: TRBJ2-3
d_gene: .
CDR3aa: CASSSSKGDTQYF
CDR3nt: TGCGCCAGCAGCTCTTCTAAGGGGGATACGCAGTATTTT

v_gene: TRBV5-1
abundance: few
j_gene: TRBJ2-3
d_gene: TRBD1
CDR3aa: CASSVQPGQGTENTQYF
CDR3nt: TGCGCCAGCAGCGTTCAACCGGGACAGGGGACGGAGAATACGCAGTATTTT

v_gene: TRBV5-1
abundance: once
j_gene: TRBJ2-7
d_gene: TRBD2
CDR3aa: CASSSGLAGVYEQYF
CDR3nt: TGCGCCAGCAGCTCGGGACTAGCGGGAGTCTACGAGCAGTACTTC

v_gene: TRBV19
abundance: .
j_gene: TRBJ2-7
d_gene: .
CDR3aa: CASRRGLGEQYF
CDR3nt: TGTGCCAGTCGCCGGGGGTTGGGCGAGCAGTACTTC

v_gene: TRBV6-6
abundance: .
j_gene: TRBJ1-4
d_gene: .
CDR3aa: CASRPGAGGEKLFF
CDR3nt: TGTGCCAGCAGGCCGGGAGCGGGGGGTGAAAAACTGTTTTTT

v_gene: TRBV4-3
abundance: .
j_gene: TRBJ1-2
d_gene: .
CDR3aa: CASSQIRDNAPGYTF
CDR3nt: TGCGCCAGCAGCCAAATCCGGGACAACGCTCCTGGCTACACCTTC